These 2 T cell receptor beta chains were sequenced from one sample in a study of PD-1 blockade in classical Hodgkin lymphoma. Sequenced by immunoSEQ multiplex PCR; TCRdb stores in-frame clones only, minus some. The sample has 70,000 to 85,000 clones; approximately 94% are singletons. Each patient relapsed following autologous stem cell transplantation, and prior brentuximab vedotin exposure differed. This sample comprised peripheral blood mononuclear cells (PBMCs), obtained at baseline. These receptors came from a human donor with classical Hodgkin lymphoma.

V is TRBV1 and J is TRBJ2-5; the D call TRBD1 from the table was never checked on the DNA. TRBV1 is deemed a pseudogene. The CDR3 runs 17 residues. CDR3 in DNA: TGCACCAGCAGCCATACCGGACAGGGAAGCGTAGTGAAGACCCAGTACTTC. This encodes CTSSHTGQGSVVKTQYF.

The V call is TRBV15, the J call TRBJ2-1, with D possibly being TRBD1 (5 bases). The CDR3 is made up of 16 amino acids. Germline V gene lookup returns CDR1 LNHNV and CDR2 YYDKDF (reference sequence). Trimming took 3 bases from V and 2 from J, leaving 14 bases between them. CDR3 nucleotide sequence: TGTGCCACCAGCAGCTCAGACTGGGGCCCCTACAATGAGCAGTTCTTC. Translating it yields CATSSSDWGPYNEQFF.